Each of the 24 T cell receptor beta chains below was sequenced from the same sample in a study of T cells after yellow fever vaccination. Using its own MiXCR run on the 5' RACE reads, TCRdb lists one record per CDR3 protein. The table lists about 220,000 distinct CDR3 sequences, around 3.1% of them singletons. The source was CD4+ T cells sorted from PBMCs, collected 10 days after the yellow fever booster vaccination. The receptors shown here come from a man aged 18-30 years who received the YFV17D yellow fever vaccine.

This clonotype has more than one count but fewer than ten. At one end the junction does not follow the germline gene, possibly because of a read error. V gene TRBV5-6 combines with J gene TRBJ1-1; a weak D match, TRBD1 (5 bases). The germline CDR1 and CDR2 sequences are SGHDT and YYEEEE. This CDR3 has 13 residues. The CDR3 sequence is CASTLGVNTEAFF. The DNA of the CDR3 is TGTGCCAGCACCTTGGGGGTGAACACTGAAGCTTTCTTT.

This clonotype has a handful of counts. V usage is TRBV4-1 and J usage is TRBJ2-3; D gene uncertain. V shed 1 base and J shed 2 bases, with 13 bases lying between them. Germline CDR1 and CDR2: MGHRA and YSYEKL. The CDR3 sequence is 16 residues long. This CDR3 is CASSQGLPHYTDTQYF. The CDR3 DNA reads as TGCGCCAGCAGCCAAGGGCTACCCCACTACACAGATACGCAGTATTTT.

This clonotype was detected many times. The chain is built from TRBV27 and TRBJ2-3, with no clear D. This CDR3 has 13 amino acids. V was shortened by 4 bases and J by 2 bases, with 7 bases between the two germline ends. Germline CDR1 and CDR2: MNHEY and SMNVEV (reference sequence). The DNA for the CDR3 is TGTGCCAGCAGTTCTCAGAACACAGATACGCAGTATTTT. It is translated as CASSSQNTDTQYF.

This clonotype was picked up many times. The J gene is TRBJ2-1, the V gene TRBV6-2 or TRBV6-3; TRBD1 might be the D (5 bases). V was pared by 2 bases and J by 1 base, with 9 bases between. The germline V gene encodes CDR1 MNHEY and CDR2 SVGEGT. There are 15 residues in the CDR3. CDR3 DNA sequence: TGTGCCAGCAGTTACGGGGCAGTTTCCTACAATGAGCAGTTCTTC. Translated, it gives CASSYGAVSYNEQFF.

This clonotype was counted at least ten times. The J gene is TRBJ1-2, the V gene TRBV7-2; D might be TRBD1 (6 bases). The length of the CDR3 is 14 residues. V shed 8 bases and J shed 8 bases, with 21 bases lying between them. Germline-derived CDR1 and CDR2 are SGHTA and FQGNSA. This chain's CDR3 is CASGPYRDIDGYTF. In DNA form, the CDR3 reads TGTGCCAGCGGGCCGTACCGGGACATTGACGGCTACACCTTC.

In its sample, this clonotype was seen a few times. The rearrangement links TRBV7-2 to TRBJ1-1; weak D call: TRBD1 (6 bases). The V gene lost 1 base and the J gene lost 10 bases, with 10 bases spanning the gap. CDR1 is SGHTA, CDR2 FQGNSA, per germline. This CDR3 comprises 12 residues. The CDR3 region is CASSLENRVAFF. The DNA of the CDR3 is TGTGCCAGCAGCTTAGAAAACAGGGTAGCTTTCTTT.

The gene calls are TRBV7-2 and TRBJ2-1, with 9 bases that match TRBD2. CDR3 length: 16 amino acids. Germline trimming cut 5 bases from V and 9 bases from J; bases unmatched to any gene: 14. The V gene's germline CDR1 is SGHTA and CDR2 FQGNSA. The CDR3 sequence is CASSVTGGGGAFEQFF. DNA of the CDR3: TGTGCCAGCAGCGTAACGGGCGGCGGGGGGGCGTTTGAGCAGTTCTTC.

The chain has TRBV5-6 and TRBJ1-5; 9 bases line up with TRBD1. CDR3 length equals 18 residues. The trim removed 4 bases at V and 3 bases at J, leaving 14 bases unmatched. In germline, CDR1 is SGHDT, CDR2 YYEEEE. CDR3 residues: CASSRLTGGYRDNQPQHF. The CDR3 DNA is TGTGCCAGCAGCCGGTTGACAGGGGGGTATCGGGACAATCAGCCCCAGCATTTT.

This clonotype was recorded many times. The gene calls are TRBV12-3 or TRBV12-4 and TRBJ1-1; D is unclear. V shed 5 bases and J shed 2 bases, with 9 bases lying between them. There are 13 residues in the CDR3. Here the CDR3 reads CASSPRRNTEAFF. The CDR3, as DNA: TGTGCCAGCAGTCCACGCCGAAACACTGAAGCTTTCTTT.

This clonotype was counted many times. The V call is TRBV29-1, the J call TRBJ2-3; D ambiguous. V was clipped by 1 base and J by 7 bases, with 9 bases between them. The CDR3 is 12 amino acids. The germline V gene encodes CDR1 SQVTM and CDR2 ANQGSEA. This CDR3 is CSVEGARYTQYF. The DNA of the CDR3 is TGCAGCGTTGAAGGGGCACGGTATACGCAGTATTTT.

This clonotype was recorded a few times. The chain carries TRBV20-1 and TRBJ1-5; D gene unclear. Germline CDR1 reads DFQATT; CDR2 reads SNEGSKA (reference sequence). Deletions cut 6 bases from V and 4 bases from J, with 16 bases between. The CDR3 extends over 14 amino acids. The DNA for the CDR3 is TGCAGTGCACGGACGGGAGCGCAAAATCAGCCCCAGCATTTT. Its translation is CSARTGAQNQPQHF.

This clonotype was picked up a small number of times. CDR3 region: CSARPPGRSSYNEQFF. Written as DNA, the CDR3 is TGCAGTGCTAGACCGCCGGGACGGAGCTCCTACAATGAGCAGTTCTTC. The J gene is TRBJ2-1, the V gene TRBV20-1; D may match TRBD1 or TRBD2 (5 bases each). Trimming stripped 2 bases from V and 0 bases from J, with 14 bases between. The CDR3 runs to 16 residues. Per germline, CDR1 DFQATT and CDR2 SNEGSKA (reference sequence).

This clonotype has at least ten counts. V gene TRBV9 combines with J gene TRBJ1-3; D is possibly TRBD1 (5 bases). CDR1 is SGDLS and CDR2 is YYNGEE in the germline V gene. This CDR3 has 14 residues. Trimming stripped 2 bases from V and 4 bases from J, with 10 bases between. CDR3 DNA sequence: TGTGCCAGCAGCGTCGGGGCCGGCGGAAACACCATATATTTT. Protein product: CASSVGAGGNTIYF.

The chain joins TRBV19 to TRBJ2-2; 7 bases fit TRBD1. Unmatched junction bases numbered 8, after V lost 4 bases and J lost 0 bases. The CDR3 has 17 residues. CDR1 and CDR2 (germline): LNHDA, SQIVND (reference sequence). CDR3 region: CASSTGTANANTGELFF. The CDR3 DNA reads TGTGCCAGTAGTACCGGGACAGCGAACGCGAACACCGGGGAGCTGTTTTTT.

This clonotype came up many times. The rearrangement uses TRBV12-3 or TRBV12-4 and TRBJ2-7; the D call may be TRBD1 or TRBD2 (5 bases each). The germline V and J ends were trimmed by 6 bases and 3 bases, with 24 bases remaining between them. The CDR3 length is 17 residues. The CDR3 coding sequence is TGTGCCAGCAGCAAACCGGGGTTCTGGGGGTACGACTACGAGCAGTACTTC. Translated, it gives CASSKPGFWGYDYEQYF.

The chain has TRBV12-3 or TRBV12-4 and TRBJ2-1; tentatively, D is TRBD2 (7 bases). The CDR3 extends over 16 amino acids. V lost 0 bases and J 0 bases, leaving 9 bases between the germline ends. CDR3 nucleotides: TGTGCCAGCAGTTTAGCGGGAGGGGGCTCCTACAATGAGCAGTTCTTC. Translating it yields CASSLAGGGSYNEQFF.

The V call is TRBV6-5, the J call TRBJ2-2; D is perhaps TRBD1 or TRBD2 (6 bases each). Germline CDR1 is MNHEY and CDR2 is SVGAGI. Trimming removed 6 bases from V and 4 bases from J, with 18 bases in between. The CDR3 covers 16 residues. The CDR3 spells CASRLGGLSGTGELFF. CDR3 coding DNA: TGTGCCAGCAGACTTGGGGGGCTTAGCGGCACCGGGGAGCTGTTTTTT.

The rearrangement uses TRBV7-9 and TRBJ1-2, with D unresolved. This CDR3 is 13 amino acids long. Germline CDR1 reads SEHNR; CDR2 reads FQNEAQ (reference sequence). Trimming took off 3 bases at V and 5 bases at J, with 10 bases between the two ends. CDR3 in DNA: TGTGCCAGCAGCTTTGACCTTCTTTATGGCTACACCTTC. This sequence encodes CASSFDLLYGYTF. Looking up the rest from reference TRBV7-9 and TRBJ1-2 gives the full variable domain: DTGVSQNPRHKITKRGQNVTFRCDPISEHNRLYWYRQTLGQGPEFLTYFQNEAQLEKSRLLSDRFSAERPKGSFSTLEIQRTEQGDSAMYLCASSFDLLYGYTFGSGTRLTVV.

The gene calls are TRBV6-2 or TRBV6-3 and TRBJ2-3; 9 bases match TRBD1. The V gene end was trimmed by 4 bases and the J gene end by 7 bases; junction bases not matched to a gene: 6. The length of the CDR3 is 14 residues. CDR1 is MNHEY and CDR2 is SVGEGT in the germline V gene. CDR3 in amino acids: CASSWGQGVNTQYF. Written as DNA, the CDR3 is TGTGCCAGCAGTTGGGGACAGGGCGTGAATACGCAGTATTTT.

This clonotype has ten or more counts. The chain's CDR3 is CASSLGVGRPTTDTQYF. CDR3 sequence (DNA): TGTGCCAGCAGCTTAGGGGTGGGACGCCCTACCACAGATACGCAGTATTTT. The V and J genes are TRBV7-3 and TRBJ2-3; D possibly uses TRBD1 or TRBD2 (5 bases each). V lost 2 bases and J lost 2, with 17 bases in between. The CDR3 has 17 amino acids. Germline CDR1 is SGHTA and CDR2 is FQGTGA.

This clonotype was detected many times. The rearrangement links TRBV11-2 to TRBJ2-7; D is unclear. Germline CDR1 is SGHAT and CDR2 is FQNNGV. The CDR3 sequence is 13 residues long. V was shortened by 0 bases and J by 7 bases, with 10 bases between the two germline ends. The CDR3 reads CASSLDCRLEQYV. DNA for the CDR3: TGTGCCAGCAGCTTAGACTGCAGACTGGAGCAGTACGTC.

This clonotype has a count of ten or more. The V call is TRBV5-1, the J call TRBJ2-2; 7 positions match TRBD1. This CDR3 spans 16 amino acids. Trimming removed 4 bases from V and 1 base from J; junction bases left unmatched: 7. Germline CDR1 and CDR2: SGHRS and YFSETQ. The CDR3 coding sequence is TGCGCCAGCAGCCCTGAAGGGGGCGGGAACACCGGGGAGCTGTTTTTT. Protein: CASSPEGGGNTGELFF.

The table lists this clonotype with many counts. The chain couples TRBV5-8 to TRBJ1-1; D gene unclear. The CDR3 covers 13 residues. Looked up from germline, CDR1 is SGHTS and CDR2 is YDEGEE. V gave up 6 bases and J gave up 6 bases, with 15 bases separating them. This chain's CDR3 is CASTHVNEAEAFF. The CDR3 region has the DNA TGTGCCAGCACCCACGTTAATGAGGCTGAAGCTTTCTTT.

This clonotype occurred many times. CDR3 sequence (DNA): TGCAGTGCCCCCCGGGCAGGGAGCACTGAAGCTTTCTTT. The encoded protein is CSAPRAGSTEAFF. V and J are TRBV20-1 and TRBJ1-1; the D gene is possibly TRBD1 (5 bases). Trimming cost V 6 bases and J 4 bases, with 15 bases left between them. CDR3 length equals 13 residues. Germline lookup yields CDR1 DFQATT and CDR2 SNEGSKA (reference sequence).